This entry features one T cell receptor (beta chain) sequence. What it binds is not known. The sample comes from a study of T-cell reconstitution after alpha-beta-depleted transplantation in children. Study-level points and caveats: One year after transplant, T-cell counts and diversity came mostly from newly produced T cells.

CDR1 MNHNS and CDR2 SASEGT come from the germline V gene. The CDR3 is 14 residues long. V gave up 6 bases and J gave up 4 bases, with 12 bases separating them. Construction of the TCRbeta library involved unique molecular identifiers. From the PCR reads, TCRdb called clonotypes with MiXCR, one entry per CDR3 protein. The sample yields about 980,000 distinct CDR3 sequences, around 30% seen once. The clonotype originates from a boy in the first two years of life who had a stem cell transplant for SCID, so the T cells may come from the graft donor. Specimen: PBMCs, mostly from graft donor cells, collected 360 days after TCRalphabeta/CD19-depleted stem cell transplant. The chain carries TRBV6-1 and TRBJ2-2; D may be TRBD2 (5 bases). The CDR3 region has the DNA TGTGCCAGCAGGGGAGTCGCCTTCACCGGGGAGCTGTTTTTT. This translates into CASRGVAFTGELFF.